This T cell receptor beta chain was captured in a study of T cells after yellow fever vaccination. Each CDR3 protein is one row after TCRdb ran MiXCR on the 5' RACE reads. This sample has 300,000 or so distinct CDR3 sequences; about 4% occur once, and the top ten carry more than 20%. CDR1 is LGHDT and CDR2 is YNNKEL in the germline V gene (reference sequence). Trimming pared 1 base from V and 6 bases from J, leaving 7 bases between. There are 13 residues in the CDR3. The starting material was PBMCs, obtained 5 days after the yellow fever booster vaccination. The rearrangement uses TRBV3-1 and TRBJ2-1; D remains unclear. This clonotype was sampled from a man between 18 and 29 years old who received the YFV17D yellow fever vaccine. The CDR3 region has the DNA TGTGCCAGCAGCCAAGTCTTTGCCAATGAGCAGTTCTTC. Translated, it gives CASSQVFANEQFF.